This T cell receptor beta chain was sequenced during a study of cytomegalovirus exposure and HLA in healthy donors. Overall study: The same platform used for the 600 to 750 first-cohort repertoires was also used for the approximately 120 validation repertoires, as a later analysis reported. Study-wide findings and caveats: Within the 130 or so validation repertoires, first-cohort TCR clusters tended to co-occur, according to a later analysis.

With respect to this clone: Its antigen is undetermined.

J was trimmed by 5 bases and V by 6 bases; bases with no gene match: 4. This CDR3 is 13 amino acids long. Germline lookup yields CDR1 ENHRY and CDR2 SYGVKD. The protocol was immunoSEQ multiplex PCR, while the TCRdb copy is restricted to in-frame clones and leaves out a portion. The sample has 80,000 to 100,000 clones, around 90% seen once. The donors were part of the validation cohort of 120 subjects. That cohort was separate from the first cohort, which comprised under 700 subjects. The sequence came from a woman aged 25 to 39 in good health and CMV-seronegative. This chain joins TRBV10-3 and TRBJ1-2, with TRBD1 matching over 9 bases. Sequencing was done on a sample of PBMCs. In DNA, the CDR3 is TGTGCCATCAGCCCGGACAGGGGTTATGGCTACACCTTC. Amino acid sequence: CAISPDRGYGYTF.